A selection of T cell receptor beta chains follows, all from one sample in a study of shared clonotypes between healthy human individuals. Sequencing was performed with immunoSEQ multiplex PCR; in TCRdb, only in-frame clones are kept and a portion is missing. Altogether about 470,000 clones are present, 70% to 80% being singletons, with the ten largest covering under 15%. Sequenced sample: PBMCs. These receptors all come from a woman aged 40 to 50 in good health. Some clones in this sample may be carry-over from other donors' samples. CDR3s include the opening cysteine and the closing phenylalanine or tryptophan. A D gene is named only where the DNA matches it firmly. Size is stated for part of the rows, as once, few or many counts, or as a class when the clone is expanded.

CDR3 length: 15
J gene: TRBJ1-5
clone size: .
D gene: .
V gene: TRBV15
CDR3 DNA: TGTGCCACCAGCAGAGATAAACGATACAATCAGCCCCAGCATTTT
CDR3 protein: CATSRDKRYNQPQHF

CDR3 length: 14
J gene: TRBJ2-7
clone size: .
D gene: TRBD1
V gene: TRBV5-5
CDR3 DNA: TGTGCCAGCAGCCTGGGACAGCTCGGCTACGAGCAGTACTTC
CDR3 protein: CASSLGQLGYEQYF

CDR3 length: 11
J gene: TRBJ2-7
clone size: .
D gene: .
V gene: TRBV20-1
CDR3 DNA: TGCAGTGCTAGGGACCCCCACGAGCAGTACTTC
CDR3 protein: CSARDPHEQYF

CDR3 length: 15
J gene: TRBJ2-7
clone size: .
D gene: TRBD2
V gene: TRBV15
CDR3 DNA: TGTGCCACCAGCAGAGAAACTAGCGGGGCTTACGAGCAGTACTTC
CDR3 protein: CATSRETSGAYEQYF

CDR3 length: 14
J gene: TRBJ2-3
clone size: few
D gene: TRBD1
V gene: TRBV11-3
CDR3 DNA: TGTGCCAGCAGCTTAGGGGGGACAGGCGACACGCAGTATTTT
CDR3 protein: CASSLGGTGDTQYF

CDR3 length: 14
J gene: TRBJ2-7
clone size: .
D gene: TRBD1
V gene: TRBV5-6
CDR3 DNA: TGTGCCAGCAGCCCCCCGACAGGGACCTACGAGCAGTACTTC
CDR3 protein: CASSPPTGTYEQYF

CDR3 length: 16
J gene: TRBJ2-4
clone size: once
D gene: TRBD2
V gene: TRBV6-6
CDR3 DNA: TGTGCCAGCAGTTACCTGACTAGCGGGGGGAAAAACATTCAGTACTTC
CDR3 protein: CASSYLTSGGKNIQYF

CDR3 length: 14
J gene: TRBJ1-1
clone size: few
D gene: TRBD1
V gene: TRBV5-5
CDR3 DNA: TGTGCCAGCAGCGAGGGACAGTTGAACACTGAAGCTTTCTTT
CDR3 protein: CASSEGQLNTEAFF

CDR3 length: 16
J gene: TRBJ2-1
clone size: .
D gene: TRBD2
V gene: TRBV10-2
CDR3 DNA: TGCGCCAGCAGGGACCCTAGCGGGAGGTCCTACAATGAGCAGTTCTTC
CDR3 protein: CASRDPSGRSYNEQFF

CDR3 length: 10
J gene: TRBJ2-7
clone size: .
D gene: .
V gene: TRBV29-1
CDR3 DNA: TGCAGCGTTGGAGACTACGGGCAGTACTTC
CDR3 protein: CSVGDYGQYF

CDR3 length: 15
J gene: TRBJ2-1
clone size: .
D gene: TRBD2
V gene: TRBV5-1
CDR3 DNA: TGCGCCAGCAGCTTATCTAGCGGGGTGGGAAATGAGCAGTTCTTC
CDR3 protein: CASSLSSGVGNEQFF

CDR3 length: 16
J gene: TRBJ1-4
clone size: .
D gene: .
V gene: TRBV6-5
CDR3 DNA: TGTGCCAGCAGTTACTCTTCGTCGGGGTCCAGGGAAAAACTGTTTTTT
CDR3 protein: CASSYSSSGSREKLFF

CDR3 length: 15
J gene: TRBJ2-2
clone size: .
D gene: TRBD1
V gene: TRBV29-1
CDR3 DNA: TGCAGCGTTGGAGGGGGACAGTTGAACACCGGGGAGCTGTTTTTT
CDR3 protein: CSVGGGQLNTGELFF

CDR3 length: 15
J gene: TRBJ1-1
clone size: .
D gene: .
V gene: TRBV5-4
CDR3 DNA: TGTGCCAGCAGCCGGCCAGGGGCGGGAAACACTGAAGCTTTCTTT
CDR3 protein: CASSRPGAGNTEAFF

CDR3 length: 11
J gene: TRBJ2-5
clone size: .
D gene: .
V gene: TRBV20-1
CDR3 DNA: TGCAGTGCCCTGACTGAGGAGACCCAGTACTTC
CDR3 protein: CSALTEETQYF

CDR3 length: 16
J gene: TRBJ2-1
clone size: .
D gene: TRBD2
V gene: TRBV5-1
CDR3 DNA: TGCGCCAGCAGCTTGGCCCTTTTAGCGGGAAGGGATGAGCAGTTCTTC
CDR3 protein: CASSLALLAGRDEQFF

CDR3 length: 13
J gene: TRBJ1-2
clone size: .
D gene: TRBD1
V gene: TRBV15
CDR3 DNA: TGTGCCACCAGCAGGGGACAGACTTATGGCTACACCTTC
CDR3 protein: CATSRGQTYGYTF

CDR3 length: 15
J gene: TRBJ1-4
clone size: .
D gene: .
V gene: TRBV4-1
CDR3 DNA: TGCGCCAGCAGACTCACAGGGTCGGCTAATGAAAAACTGTTTTTT
CDR3 protein: CASRLTGSANEKLFF

CDR3 length: 14
J gene: TRBJ2-7
clone size: .
D gene: .
V gene: TRBV28
CDR3 DNA: TGTGCCAGCACTGCCCAGGGACATCCCTACGAGCAGTACTTC
CDR3 protein: CASTAQGHPYEQYF

CDR3 length: 14
J gene: TRBJ2-7
clone size: .
D gene: .
V gene: TRBV9
CDR3 DNA: TGTGCCAGCAGCGTAGGGCAGTTTAAGAGCGAGCAGTACTTC
CDR3 protein: CASSVGQFKSEQYF

CDR3 length: 15
J gene: TRBJ2-5
clone size: .
D gene: TRBD1
V gene: TRBV5-1
CDR3 DNA: TGCGCCAGCAGCTTGGCGGGGACAGGGGAAGAGACCCAGTACTTC
CDR3 protein: CASSLAGTGEETQYF

CDR3 length: 14
J gene: TRBJ2-1
clone size: .
D gene: .
V gene: TRBV5-1
CDR3 DNA: TGCGCCAGCAGCTTGGTTGGGTCTGGAGTTGAGCAGTTCTTC
CDR3 protein: CASSLVGSGVEQFF

CDR3 length: 13
J gene: TRBJ1-1
clone size: .
D gene: .
V gene: TRBV28
CDR3 DNA: TGTGCCAGCAGTTTGGGCAGGGGCACTGAAGCTTTCTTT
CDR3 protein: CASSLGRGTEAFF

CDR3 length: 15
J gene: TRBJ1-1
clone size: .
D gene: .
V gene: TRBV4-2
CDR3 DNA: TGTGCCAGCAGCCAAGAACCGGGGCTCAACACTGAAGCTTTCTTT
CDR3 protein: CASSQEPGLNTEAFF

CDR3 length: 17
J gene: TRBJ1-4
clone size: .
D gene: .
V gene: TRBV5-3
CDR3 DNA: TGTGCCAGAAGCTTTGAGTTATTGAGGAGACCTCGAGGGGGACTGTTTTTT
CDR3 protein: CARSFELLRRPRGGLFF

CDR3 length: 14
J gene: TRBJ1-2
clone size: once
D gene: .
V gene: TRBV30
CDR3 DNA: TGTGCCTGGAGTCCGGGGACGCTCCCTTATGGCTACACCTTC
CDR3 protein: CAWSPGTLPYGYTF

CDR3 length: 17
J gene: TRBJ2-7
clone size: .
D gene: TRBD1
V gene: TRBV7-6
CDR3 DNA: TGTGCCAGCAGCGTTCAACCAACAGGGGGTGAGACCTACGAGCAGTACTTC
CDR3 protein: CASSVQPTGGETYEQYF

CDR3 length: 15
J gene: TRBJ2-2
clone size: .
D gene: .
V gene: TRBV28
CDR3 DNA: TGTGCCAGCAAAGGGGCAGGGGAGGACACCGGGGAGCTGTTTTTT
CDR3 protein: CASKGAGEDTGELFF

CDR3 length: 15
J gene: TRBJ1-2
clone size: .
D gene: TRBD1
V gene: TRBV5-5
CDR3 DNA: TGTGCCAGCAGCCTGGAGGGGGCGCGGATCTATGGCTACACCTTC
CDR3 protein: CASSLEGARIYGYTF

CDR3 length: 12
J gene: TRBJ2-1
clone size: .
D gene: .
V gene: TRBV28
CDR3 DNA: TGTGCCAGCAGAACCCCCGGCAATGAGCAGTTCTTC
CDR3 protein: CASRTPGNEQFF

CDR3 length: 15
J gene: TRBJ2-1
clone size: .
D gene: .
V gene: TRBV5-1
CDR3 DNA: TGCGCCAGCAGCGAGGGACGGAGCTCCTACAATGAGCAGTTCTTC
CDR3 protein: CASSEGRSSYNEQFF

CDR3 length: 15
J gene: TRBJ2-4
clone size: .
D gene: TRBD2
V gene: TRBV19
CDR3 DNA: TGTGCCAGTAGTATTCCAGCGGGAGGGCTTAACATTCAGTACTTC
CDR3 protein: CASSIPAGGLNIQYF

CDR3 length: 18
J gene: TRBJ2-5
clone size: .
D gene: TRBD2
V gene: TRBV11-1
CDR3 DNA: TGTGCCAGCAGCCCGGAGGGACTAGCGGGAGGGCCGGTTGAGACCCAGTACTTC
CDR3 protein: CASSPEGLAGGPVETQYF

CDR3 length: 14
J gene: TRBJ2-1
clone size: .
D gene: .
V gene: TRBV28
CDR3 DNA: TGTGCCAGCAGCTTGGGACTCTTAGACAATGAGCAGTTCTTC
CDR3 protein: CASSLGLLDNEQFF

CDR3 length: 14
J gene: TRBJ2-3
clone size: .
D gene: .
V gene: TRBV5-1
CDR3 DNA: TGCGCCAGCAGCTTGGCCCAGCTCACAGATACGCAGTATTTT
CDR3 protein: CASSLAQLTDTQYF

CDR3 length: 14
J gene: TRBJ1-3
clone size: .
D gene: .
V gene: TRBV7-9
CDR3 DNA: TGTGCCAGCAGCTTAGGGGGCTTTGGAAACACCATATATTTT
CDR3 protein: CASSLGGFGNTIYF

CDR3 length: 16
J gene: TRBJ1-4
clone size: .
D gene: .
V gene: TRBV19
CDR3 DNA: TGTGCCAGTCGAAGGCACGGGGCAGCAACTAATGAAAAACTGTTTTTT
CDR3 protein: CASRRHGAATNEKLFF

CDR3 length: 13
J gene: TRBJ1-5
clone size: .
D gene: .
V gene: TRBV6-1
CDR3 DNA: TGTGCCAGCAGTGATTATCCCCTCGGGCCCCAGCATTTT
CDR3 protein: CASSDYPLGPQHF

CDR3 length: 15
J gene: TRBJ2-1
clone size: .
D gene: TRBD1
V gene: TRBV27
CDR3 DNA: TGTGCCAGCAGCACCGGGACAGGCTACTACAATGAGCAGTTCTTC
CDR3 protein: CASSTGTGYYNEQFF

CDR3 length: 18
J gene: TRBJ1-2
clone size: .
D gene: TRBD1
V gene: TRBV5-6
CDR3 DNA: TGTGCCAGCAGCCCTACAAGCGACAGGGCCCTAGCTAACTATGGCTACACCTTC
CDR3 protein: CASSPTSDRALANYGYTF

CDR3 length: 17
J gene: TRBJ2-1
clone size: few
D gene: TRBD2
V gene: TRBV5-1
CDR3 DNA: TGCGCCAGCAGCCCCCGAGGGCTAGCGGGAGGGCAAAATGAGCAGTTCTTC
CDR3 protein: CASSPRGLAGGQNEQFF

CDR3 length: 13
J gene: TRBJ1-1
clone size: .
D gene: .
V gene: TRBV19
CDR3 DNA: TGTGCCAGTAGTACCCAGGGGAACACTGAAGCTTTCTTT
CDR3 protein: CASSTQGNTEAFF

CDR3 length: 13
J gene: TRBJ1-2
clone size: .
D gene: .
V gene: TRBV5-1
CDR3 DNA: TGCGCCAGCAGCCCCCGATCTAACTATGGCTACACCTTC
CDR3 protein: CASSPRSNYGYTF

CDR3 length: 15
J gene: TRBJ2-5
clone size: .
D gene: .
V gene: TRBV7-7
CDR3 DNA: TGTGCTAGCAGCTTAGCGTTTTCGGGGCAAGAGACCCAGTACTTC
CDR3 protein: CASSLAFSGQETQYF

CDR3 length: 13
J gene: TRBJ1-5
clone size: .
D gene: .
V gene: TRBV6-4
CDR3 DNA: TGTGCCAGCAGTGAAGGGTTTAATCAGCCCCAGCATTTT
CDR3 protein: CASSEGFNQPQHF

CDR3 length: 16
J gene: TRBJ2-1
clone size: .
D gene: TRBD1
V gene: TRBV7-9
CDR3 DNA: TGTGCCAGCAGCCAACCTGGGCAGGGGGAGTACAATGAGCAGTTCTTC
CDR3 protein: CASSQPGQGEYNEQFF

CDR3 length: 16
J gene: TRBJ2-1
clone size: .
D gene: TRBD2
V gene: TRBV18
CDR3 DNA: TGTGCCAGCTCATATGGGACTAGCGGGACCTACAATGAGCAGTTCTTC
CDR3 protein: CASSYGTSGTYNEQFF

CDR3 length: 15
J gene: TRBJ1-2
clone size: .
D gene: TRBD1
V gene: TRBV4-2
CDR3 DNA: TGTGCCAGCAGCCAGGCTGACAGGGGCGGCTATGGCTACACCTTC
CDR3 protein: CASSQADRGGYGYTF

CDR3 length: 15
J gene: TRBJ2-1
clone size: .
D gene: TRBD2
V gene: TRBV10-3
CDR3 DNA: TGTGCCATCATGCCTATAGCGGGAGCTTACAATGAGCAGTTCTTC
CDR3 protein: CAIMPIAGAYNEQFF